Below, 8 T cell receptor beta chains from the same sample are listed, as sequenced in a study of vaccination and CD4 T cells after COVID-19. The Oncomine TCR Beta short-read assay generated sequence data from the DNA of cultured CD4+ T cells. In TCRdb, the PCR reads were re-called with MiXCR into one record per CDR3 protein. In the table there are about 20,000 distinct CDR3 sequences, roughly 56% of which are singletons. Treatment specified: roughly 10-day PBMC culture with coronavirus spike peptide pools or control peptides (ViraFEST assay). These receptors have no known antigen. The sequencing sample was made of CD4+ T cells from blood, cultured in vitro. The origin of the receptors is a human donor who had recovered from COVID-19.

This clonotype turned up a few times. The chain combines TRBV28 with TRBJ1-5, with D unclear. Germline V gives CDR1 MDHEN, CDR2 SYDVKM. Trimming cost V 3 bases and J 1 base, with 13 bases left between them. CDR3 length: 16 residues. The CDR3 DNA is TGTGCCAGCAGTTTCCAGATCCTATTCAGCAATCAGCCCCAGCATTTT. This sequence encodes CASSFQILFSNQPQHF.

This clonotype has only one observation. The V call is TRBV9, the J call TRBJ2-4; 8 nucleotides agree with TRBD2. Germline CDR1 is SGDLS and CDR2 is YYNGEE. The CDR3 is 18 amino acids. Unmatched junction bases numbered 12, after V lost 4 bases and J lost 0 bases. This CDR3 reads CASSRTSGGDLAKNIQYF. The CDR3 DNA reads as TGTGCCAGCAGCCGCACGAGCGGGGGAGATCTAGCCAAAAACATTCAGTACTTC.

The chain links TRBV2 to TRBJ2-1; a possible D gene is TRBD2 (7 bases). This CDR3 has 16 residues. Germline V CDR1 and CDR2: SNHLY, FYNNEI. V was pared by 5 bases and J by 3 bases, with 17 bases between. CDR3 sequence reads: CASSQGGGTLYNEQFF. The CDR3 DNA is TGTGCCAGCAGTCAAGGGGGGGGTACCCTCTACAATGAGCAGTTCTTC.

This clonotype was picked up a small number of times. CDR3 bases: TGTGCCACCAGCTGGCGGGAGGGCGGGCAAGAGACCCAGTACTTC. As protein: CATSWREGGQETQYF. The chain has TRBV15 and TRBJ2-5, with 9 bases matching TRBD2. The CDR3 runs 15 residues. Germline-derived CDR1 and CDR2 are LNHNV and YYDKDF (reference sequence). V dropped 5 bases and J dropped 2; count of bases not matched to a gene: 6. The full variable domain, with the rest looked up from reference TRBV15 and TRBJ2-5, is DAMVIQNPRYQVTQFGKPVTLSCSQTLNHNVMYWYQQKSSQAPKLLFHYYDKDFNNEADTPDNFQSRRPNTSFCFLDIRSPGLGDTAMYLCATSWREGGQETQYFGPGTRLLVL.

This chain joins TRBV7-9 and TRBJ1-1; 8 bases are a match to TRBD1. J gave up 4 bases and V 5 bases, and 3 bases lay outside the gene matches. In germline, CDR1 is SEHNR, CDR2 FQNEAQ (reference sequence). This CDR3 spans 13 amino acids. In nucleotides, the CDR3 is TGTGCCAGCAGCCGACAGGGGTTCACTGAAGCTTTCTTT. Its translation is CASSRQGFTEAFF.

The J gene is TRBJ2-7, the V gene TRBV20-1, with a tentative D call TRBD1 (5 bases). Germline V gene sequence: CDR1 DFQATT, CDR2 SNEGSKA (reference sequence). V was cut by 0 bases and J by 2 bases, with 11 bases left in between. This CDR3 comprises 14 residues. The CDR3 region is CSAREAGSTYEQYF. CDR3 coding DNA: TGCAGTGCTAGAGAGGCAGGGTCAACCTACGAGCAGTACTTC.

The J gene is TRBJ1-5, the V gene TRBV6-1; no reliable D call. The V gene's germline CDR1 is MNHNS and CDR2 SASEGT. Trimming removed 7 bases from V and 9 bases from J, with 7 bases in between. The CDR3 sequence is 10 residues long. The CDR3 region has the DNA TGTGCCAGCAACCTAAGGCCCCAGCATTTT. As protein: CASNLRPQHF.

The chain links TRBV27 to TRBJ1-2, with 8 bases identical to TRBD1. The CDR3 sequence is 16 residues long. Germline V gene sequence: CDR1 MNHEY, CDR2 SMNVEV (reference sequence). V lost 4 bases, J lost 8 bases, and 15 bases stayed unmatched. The CDR3 here is CASSSPARQGARGYTF. CDR3 nucleotide sequence: TGTGCCAGCAGTTCCCCCGCGAGGCAGGGGGCGCGAGGCTACACCTTC.